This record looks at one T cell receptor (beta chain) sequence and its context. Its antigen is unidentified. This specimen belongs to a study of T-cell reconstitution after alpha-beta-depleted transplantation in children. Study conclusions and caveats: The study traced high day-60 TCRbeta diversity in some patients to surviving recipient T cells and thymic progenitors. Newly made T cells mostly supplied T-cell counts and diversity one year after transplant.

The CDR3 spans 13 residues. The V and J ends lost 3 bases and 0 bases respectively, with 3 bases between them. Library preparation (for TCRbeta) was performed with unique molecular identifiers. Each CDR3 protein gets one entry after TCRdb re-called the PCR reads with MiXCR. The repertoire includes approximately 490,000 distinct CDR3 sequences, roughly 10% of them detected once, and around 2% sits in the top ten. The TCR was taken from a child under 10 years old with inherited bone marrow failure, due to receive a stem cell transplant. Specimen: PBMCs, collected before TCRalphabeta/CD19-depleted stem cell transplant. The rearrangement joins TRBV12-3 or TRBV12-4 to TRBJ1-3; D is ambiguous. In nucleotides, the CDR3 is TGTGCCAGCAGTTTTGCCTCTGGAAACACCATATATTTT. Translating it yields CASSFASGNTIYF.